The rows below give T cell receptor beta chains drawn from one sample of a study of T cells in Graves' hyperthyroidism and ophthalmopathy. In TCRdb, the multiplex PCR reads were re-called with MiXCR into one record per CDR3 protein. The sample consists of some 620,000 distinct CDR3 sequences, roughly 15% of them appearing once. The sequenced material came from blood. The receptors were sampled from a woman in her twenties or thirties with Graves' hyperthyroidism. The CDR3 runs from the conserved cysteine through the conserved F or W. The D gene is left open where the match is weak. Size is omitted from some rows. Given values are once, few, many or a class for expanded clones.

.,TRBJ2-1,TRBV28,many,CASRALVDEQFF,TGTGCCAGCAGGGCTCTAGTGGATGAGCAGTTCTTC
TRBD2,TRBJ2-2,TRBV28,many,CASSLYRSTNLLAGGINTGELFF,TGTGCCAGCAGTTTATATCGCTCCACAAATTTACTAGCGGGAGGCATTAACACCGGGGAGCTGTTTTTT
.,TRBJ2-2,TRBV3-1,.,CASSQDPRRGHTGELFF,TGTGCCAGCAGCCAAGATCCGAGACGCGGGCACACCGGGGAGCTGTTTTTT
.,TRBJ2-1,TRBV30,many,CAWSPSSYNEQFF,TGTGCCTGGAGTCCTAGCTCCTACAATGAGCAGTTCTTC
TRBD2,TRBJ2-3,TRBV28,many,CASSLPLAGVSDTQYF,TGTGCCAGCAGTTTACCGCTAGCGGGAGTATCAGATACGCAGTATTTT
.,TRBJ2-1,TRBV29-1,.,CSVERGGNSYNEQFF,TGCAGCGTTGAAAGGGGCGGGAACTCCTACAATGAGCAGTTCTTC
TRBD2,TRBJ2-1,TRBV11-2,few,CASSLITSGRRRNEQFF,TGTGCCAGCAGCCTAATAACTAGCGGGAGAAGAAGGAATGAGCAGTTCTTC
.,TRBJ2-3,TRBV28,.,CASSLEQSTVTQYF,TGTGCCAGCAGTTTAGAGCAGAGCACAGTTACGCAGTATTTT
.,TRBJ2-5,TRBV28,many,CASGQQNQETQYF,TGTGCCAGCGGACAACAGAACCAAGAGACCCAGTACTTC
TRBD1,TRBJ1-6,TRBV20-1,many,CSARRQGRPNNSPLHF,TGCAGTGCTAGACGACAGGGGCGACCTAATAATTCACCCCTCCACTTT
TRBD2,TRBJ2-1,TRBV20-1,many,CSARESGRFNNEQFF,TGCAGTGCTAGAGAGAGCGGGAGGTTTAACAATGAGCAGTTCTTC
.,TRBJ2-2,TRBV7-2,many,CASSLNRRGGSNTGELFF,TGTGCCAGCAGCTTAAATCGGAGGGGCGGATCGAACACCGGGGAGCTGTTTTTT
.,TRBJ1-5,TRBV5-5,few,CASSSWGNPQPQHF,TGTGCCAGCAGCTCCTGGGGGAACCCCCAGCCCCAGCATTTT
.,TRBJ2-7,TRBV5-1,many,CASSLLPEETYEQYF,TGCGCCAGCAGCTTACTACCCGAGGAAACCTACGAGCAGTACTTC
.,TRBJ1-5,TRBV12-3/TRBV12-4,many,CASSLGGNAQPQHF,TGTGCCAGCAGTTTAGGGGGCAATGCTCAGCCCCAGCATTTT
.,TRBJ2-7,TRBV7-2,few,CASSLEGSVYEQYF,TGTGCCAGCAGCTTAGAGGGGTCTGTCTACGAGCAGTACTTC
.,TRBJ1-6,TRBV19,.,CASNEVYNSPLHF,TGTGCCAGTAATGAGGTTTATAATTCACCCCTCCACTTT
TRBD1,TRBJ2-7,TRBV6-9,few,CASSYYGTGREQYF,TGTGCCAGCAGTTATTACGGGACAGGAAGGGAGCAGTACTTC
.,TRBJ2-5,TRBV5-4,.,CASSLGTRQETQYF,TGTGCCAGCAGCTTGGGGACAAGACAAGAGACCCAGTACTTC
.,TRBJ1-1,TRBV6-4,few,CASKERATTEAFF,TGTGCCAGCAAAGAGAGGGCAACAACTGAAGCTTTCTTT
TRBD1,TRBJ1-6,TRBV9,.,CVSSLTTGASPLHF,TGTGTCAGCAGCTTAACGACAGGGGCTTCACCCCTCCACTTT
TRBD2,TRBJ2-1,TRBV5-4,.,CASSYGGREANEQFF,TGTGCCAGCAGTTATGGGGGACGGGAGGCGAATGAGCAGTTCTTC
TRBD2,TRBJ2-2,TRBV14,.,CASSQVLARSGELFF,TGTGCCAGCAGCCAAGTACTAGCGAGGTCCGGGGAGCTGTTTTTT
.,TRBJ2-3,TRBV6-5,many,CASSYDIGTDTQYF,TGTGCCAGCAGTTACGACATAGGCACAGATACGCAGTATTTT
.,TRBJ2-2,TRBV5-1,many,CASTGQVDTGELFF,TGCGCCAGCACCGGGCAGGTGGACACCGGGGAGCTGTTTTTT
.,TRBJ2-1,TRBV3-1,many,CASSQDLQGSYNEQFF,TGTGCCAGCAGCCAAGATTTGCAAGGCTCCTACAATGAGCAGTTCTTC
.,TRBJ2-2,TRBV6-1,few,CASRNDGRNTGELFF,TGTGCCAGCAGGAACGACGGACGGAACACCGGGGAGCTGTTTTTT
.,TRBJ2-5,TRBV9,.,CASSVGPATGQETQYF,TGTGCCAGCAGCGTAGGTCCAGCAACGGGCCAAGAGACCCAGTACTTC
TRBD2,TRBJ2-5,TRBV11-3,many,CASSDRGGRETQYF,TGTGCCAGCAGCGACCGGGGGGGGCGGGAGACCCAGTACTTC
.,TRBJ2-7,TRBV7-3,.,CASSTQPGYEQYF,TGTGCCAGCAGCACCCAGCCAGGGTACGAGCAGTACTTC
TRBD1,TRBJ2-7,TRBV9,.,CAGSVSGTGSYEQYF,TGTGCCGGCAGCGTTTCCGGGACAGGGTCCTACGAGCAGTACTTC
TRBD1,TRBJ2-7,TRBV20-1,few,CSAPLPGTGAYEQYF,TGCAGTGCCCCCCTTCCCGGGACAGGGGCCTACGAGCAGTACTTC
TRBD2,TRBJ2-3,TRBV29-1,.,CSVAGLAYSTDTQYF,TGCAGCGTTGCGGGACTAGCTTACAGCACAGATACGCAGTATTTT
.,TRBJ2-1,TRBV14,many,CASSQDNFRLVNSEQFF,TGTGCCAGCAGCCAAGATAACTTCAGACTAGTAAATTCTGAGCAGTTCTTC
.,TRBJ1-5,TRBV28,many,CASNLGGQPQHF,TGTGCCAGCAACCTTGGGGGACAGCCCCAGCATTTT
.,TRBJ2-1,TRBV18,.,CASSPPGGTHYNEQFF,TGTGCCAGCTCACCACCGGGTGGAACACATTACAATGAGCAGTTCTTC
.,TRBJ1-2,TRBV20-1,many,CSARDRNGVYGYTF,TGCAGTGCTAGAGATAGGAACGGCGTCTATGGCTACACCTTC
TRBD2,TRBJ2-3,TRBV20-1,many,CSARGPRAGAEDTQYF,TGCAGTGCTAGAGGCCCCAGAGCGGGAGCAGAAGATACGCAGTATTTT
.,TRBJ2-7,TRBV29-1,many,CSVVAREADEQYF,TGCAGCGTTGTTGCCAGGGAAGCGGACGAGCAGTACTTC
.,TRBJ2-7,TRBV19,few,CATQPLGAAEQYF,TGTGCCACCCAACCTCTCGGGGCAGCCGAGCAGTACTTC
.,TRBJ1-2,TRBV27,many,CASSFLQGGGYTF,TGTGCCAGCAGTTTTCTACAGGGAGGCGGCTACACCTTC
.,TRBJ2-3,TRBV2,few,CASSEEGLRLDTQYF,TGTGCCAGCAGTGAGGAGGGACTCCGACTAGATACGCAGTATTTT
.,TRBJ2-2,TRBV11-2,few,CASSTYSSPPGELFF,TGTGCCAGCAGCACTTACTCGAGCCCCCCGGGGGAGCTGTTTTTT
.,TRBJ1-1,TRBV5-5,few,CASSQYRENTEAFF,TGTGCCAGCAGCCAATACAGGGAGAACACTGAAGCTTTCTTT
.,TRBJ2-2,TRBV28,many,CASRLMGVAATGELFF,TGTGCCAGCAGGCTTATGGGGGTAGCGGCGACCGGGGAGCTGTTTTTT
.,TRBJ1-5,TRBV12-3/TRBV12-4,many,CASSSLANNQPQHF,TGTGCCAGCAGTTCTTTGGCTAACAATCAGCCCCAGCATTTT
TRBD2,TRBJ2-7,TRBV7-3,.,CASSSRGTSGPYEQYF,TGTGCCAGCAGCTCCCGGGGGACTAGCGGGCCTTACGAGCAGTACTTC
.,TRBJ1-3,TRBV7-9,.,CASSLTRDSGNTIYF,TGTGCCAGCAGCTTAACAAGGGACTCTGGAAACACCATATATTTT
TRBD2,TRBJ2-7,TRBV27,many,CASSTGTSVLYEQYF,TGTGCCAGCAGTACCGGGACTAGCGTACTCTACGAGCAGTACTTC
.,TRBJ2-5,TRBV6-2/TRBV6-3,many,CASSSGSLETQYF,TGTGCCAGCAGTTCTGGGAGTTTAGAGACCCAGTACTTC
.,TRBJ2-3,TRBV2,many,CASMVGVTDTQYF,TGTGCCAGCATGGTCGGAGTAACAGATACGCAGTATTTT
.,TRBJ1-5,TRBV5-8,.,CASSAGTNAASNQPQHF,TGTGCCAGCAGCGCGGGGACAAATGCCGCTAGCAATCAGCCCCAGCATTTT
.,TRBJ1-1,TRBV5-1,many,CASSRDRPYMNTEAFF,TGCGCCAGCAGTCGGGACCGCCCGTACATGAACACTGAAGCTTTCTTT